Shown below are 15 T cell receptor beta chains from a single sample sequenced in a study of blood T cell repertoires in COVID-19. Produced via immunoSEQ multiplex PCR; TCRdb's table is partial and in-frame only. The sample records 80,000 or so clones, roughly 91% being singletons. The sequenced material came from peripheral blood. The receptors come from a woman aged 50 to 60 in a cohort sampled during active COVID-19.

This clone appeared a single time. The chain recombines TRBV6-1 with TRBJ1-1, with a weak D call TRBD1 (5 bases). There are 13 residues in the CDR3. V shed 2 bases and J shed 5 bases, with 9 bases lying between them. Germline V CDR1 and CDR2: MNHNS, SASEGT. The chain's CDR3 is CASSEQGRTEAFF. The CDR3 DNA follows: TGTGCCAGCAGTGAACAGGGAAGAACTGAAGCTTTCTTT.

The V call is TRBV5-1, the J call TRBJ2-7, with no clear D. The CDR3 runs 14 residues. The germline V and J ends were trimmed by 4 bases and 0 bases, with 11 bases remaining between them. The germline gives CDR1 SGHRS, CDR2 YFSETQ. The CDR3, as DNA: TGCGCCAGCAGCGTCGGAGTTGCCTCCTACGAGCAGTACTTC. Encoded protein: CASSVGVASYEQYF.

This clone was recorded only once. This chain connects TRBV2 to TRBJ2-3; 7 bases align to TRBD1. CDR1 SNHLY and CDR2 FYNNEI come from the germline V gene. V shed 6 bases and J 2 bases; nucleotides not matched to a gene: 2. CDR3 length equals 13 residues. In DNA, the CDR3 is TGTGCCAGCAGAACAGGGGCCACAGATACGCAGTATTTT. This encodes CASRTGATDTQYF. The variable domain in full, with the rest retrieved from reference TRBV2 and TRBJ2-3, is EPEVTQTPSHQVTQMGQEVILRCVPISNHLYFYWYRQILGQKVEFLVSFYNNEISEKSEIFDDQFSVERPDGSNFTLKIRSTKLEDSAMYFCASRTGATDTQYFGPGTRLTVL.

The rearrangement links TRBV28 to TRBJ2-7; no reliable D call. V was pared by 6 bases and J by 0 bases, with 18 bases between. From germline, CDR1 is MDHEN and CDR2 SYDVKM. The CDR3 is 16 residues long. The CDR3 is CASSHERNSSSYEQYF. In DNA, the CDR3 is TGTGCCAGCAGCCATGAGCGTAACTCGAGCTCCTACGAGCAGTACTTC. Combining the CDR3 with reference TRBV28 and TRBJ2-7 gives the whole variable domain DVKVTQSSRYLVKRTGEKVFLECVQDMDHENMFWYRQDPGLGLRLIYFSYDVKMKEKGDIPEGYSVSREKKERFSLILESASTNQTSMYLCASSHERNSSSYEQYFGPGTRLTVT.

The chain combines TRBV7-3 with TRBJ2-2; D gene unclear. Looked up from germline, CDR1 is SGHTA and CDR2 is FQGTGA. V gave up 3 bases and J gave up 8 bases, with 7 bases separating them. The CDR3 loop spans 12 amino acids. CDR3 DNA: TGTGCCAGCAGCTTCGAGGCAGGGGAGCTGTTTTTT. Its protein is CASSFEAGELFF.

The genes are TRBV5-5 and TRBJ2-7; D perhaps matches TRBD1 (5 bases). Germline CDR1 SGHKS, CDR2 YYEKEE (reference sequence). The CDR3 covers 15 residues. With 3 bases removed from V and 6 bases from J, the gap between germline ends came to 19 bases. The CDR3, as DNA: TGTGCCAGCAGCTCAGGGATGCCACCCTCTCGCGAGCAGTACTTC. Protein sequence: CASSSGMPPSREQYF.

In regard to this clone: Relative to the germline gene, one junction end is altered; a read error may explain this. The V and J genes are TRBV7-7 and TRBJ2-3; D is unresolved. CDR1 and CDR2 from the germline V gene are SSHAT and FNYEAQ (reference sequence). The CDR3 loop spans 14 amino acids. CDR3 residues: CASSLDFYTDTQYF. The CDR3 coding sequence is TGTGCTAGCAGCTTAGATTTCTACACAGATACGCAGTATTTT.

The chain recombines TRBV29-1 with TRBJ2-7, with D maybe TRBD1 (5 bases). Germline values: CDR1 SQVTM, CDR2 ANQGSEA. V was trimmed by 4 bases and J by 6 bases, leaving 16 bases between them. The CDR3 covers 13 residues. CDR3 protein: CSVGAVRGSEQYF. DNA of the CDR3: TGCAGCGTTGGAGCAGTTAGGGGTAGCGAGCAGTACTTC.

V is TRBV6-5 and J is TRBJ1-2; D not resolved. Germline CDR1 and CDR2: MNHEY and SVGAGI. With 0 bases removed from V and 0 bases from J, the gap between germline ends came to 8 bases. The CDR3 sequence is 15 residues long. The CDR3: CASSYSADSNYGYTF. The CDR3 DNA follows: TGTGCCAGCAGTTACTCAGCGGATTCTAACTATGGCTACACCTTC.

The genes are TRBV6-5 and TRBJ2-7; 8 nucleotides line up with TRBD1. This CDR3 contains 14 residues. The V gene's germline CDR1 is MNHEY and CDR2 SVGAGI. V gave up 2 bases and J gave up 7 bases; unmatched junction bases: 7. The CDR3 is CASSYGTGGGEQYF. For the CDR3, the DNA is TGTGCCAGCAGTTACGGGACAGGTGGGGGTGAGCAGTACTTC.

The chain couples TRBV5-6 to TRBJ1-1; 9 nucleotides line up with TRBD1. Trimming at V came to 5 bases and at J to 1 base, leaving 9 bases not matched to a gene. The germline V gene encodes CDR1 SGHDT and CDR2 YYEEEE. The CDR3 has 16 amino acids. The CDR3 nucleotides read TGTGCCAGCAGTCAACAGGGGGCGCAGAGGAACACTGAAGCTTTCTTT. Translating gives CASSQQGAQRNTEAFF.

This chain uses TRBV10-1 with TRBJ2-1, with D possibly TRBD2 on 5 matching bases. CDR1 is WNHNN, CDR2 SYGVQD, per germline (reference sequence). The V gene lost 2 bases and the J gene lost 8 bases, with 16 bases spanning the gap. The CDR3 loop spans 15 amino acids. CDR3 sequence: CASSEQLGRIHEQFF. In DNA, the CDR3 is TGCGCCAGCAGTGAGCAACTAGGCCGAATCCATGAGCAGTTCTTC.

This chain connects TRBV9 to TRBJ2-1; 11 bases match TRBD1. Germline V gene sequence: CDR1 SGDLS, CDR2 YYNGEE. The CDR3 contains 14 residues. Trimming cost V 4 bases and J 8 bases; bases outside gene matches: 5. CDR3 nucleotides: TGTGCCAGCAGCACCTGGACAGGGGGCGATGAGCAGTTCTTC. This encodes CASSTWTGGDEQFF.

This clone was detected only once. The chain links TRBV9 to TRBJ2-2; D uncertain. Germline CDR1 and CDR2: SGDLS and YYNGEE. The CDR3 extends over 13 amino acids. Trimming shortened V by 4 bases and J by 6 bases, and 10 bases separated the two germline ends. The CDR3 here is CASSLRTAGELFF. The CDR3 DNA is TGTGCCAGCAGCCTTAGAACGGCCGGGGAGCTGTTTTTT. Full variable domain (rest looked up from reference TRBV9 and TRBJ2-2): DSGVTQTPKHLITATGQRVTLRCSPRSGDLSVYWYQQSLDQGLQFLIQYYNGEERAKGNILERFSAQQFPDLHSELNLSSLELGDSALYFCASSLRTAGELFFGEGSRLTVL.

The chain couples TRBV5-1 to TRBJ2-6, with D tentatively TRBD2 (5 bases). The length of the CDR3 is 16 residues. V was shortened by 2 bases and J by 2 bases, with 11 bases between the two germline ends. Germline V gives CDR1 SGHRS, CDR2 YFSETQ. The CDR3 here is CASSLLRGAGANVLTF. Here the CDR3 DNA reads TGCGCCAGCAGCTTACTTCGGGGTGCTGGGGCCAACGTCCTGACTTTC.